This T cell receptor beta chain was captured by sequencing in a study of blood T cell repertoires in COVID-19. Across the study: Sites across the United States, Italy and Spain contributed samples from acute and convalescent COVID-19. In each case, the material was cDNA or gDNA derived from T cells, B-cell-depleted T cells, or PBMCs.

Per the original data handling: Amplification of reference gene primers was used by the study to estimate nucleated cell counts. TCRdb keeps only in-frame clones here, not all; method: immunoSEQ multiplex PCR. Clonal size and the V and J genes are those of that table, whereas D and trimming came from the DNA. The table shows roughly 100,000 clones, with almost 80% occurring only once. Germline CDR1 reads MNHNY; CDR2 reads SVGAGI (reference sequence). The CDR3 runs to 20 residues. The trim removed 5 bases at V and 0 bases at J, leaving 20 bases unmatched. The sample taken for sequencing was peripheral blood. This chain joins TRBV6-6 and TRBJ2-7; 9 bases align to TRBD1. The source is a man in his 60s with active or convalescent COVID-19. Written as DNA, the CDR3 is TGTGCCAGCAGTCCTCCCGCGGGACAGGGATGGAGGTCCAGCTCCTACGAGCAGTACGTC. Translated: CASSPPAGQGWRSSSYEQYV.